A single sample is the source of the 28 T cell receptor beta chains below, sequenced in a study of T cells in localized non-small cell lung cancer. Data came from immunoSEQ multiplex PCR; TCRdb stores just in-frame clones and leaves some out. Among 130,000 or so clones, roughly 90% were seen once, and the ten largest hold around 1.7%. The source material was peripheral blood, sampled before any cancer treatment. The receptors stem from a female donor older than 55 with stage I lung adenocarcinoma.

V is TRBV30 and J is TRBJ2-5; the D gene could be TRBD1 or TRBD2 (5 bases each). The CDR3 length is 14 residues. V lost 3 bases and J 5 bases, leaving 16 bases between the germline ends. Germline values: CDR1 GTSNPN, CDR2 SVGIG (reference sequence). Written as DNA, the CDR3 is TGTGCCTGGAGCCCACTTACTAGGGGTGAGACCCAGTACTTC. Its protein is CAWSPLTRGETQYF.

This clone has a single count. This chain joins TRBV19 and TRBJ1-1, with D hard to call. Germline CDR1 is LNHDA and CDR2 is SQIVND (reference sequence). This CDR3 is 13 amino acids long. Trimming took 9 bases from V and 5 from J, leaving 16 bases between them. CDR3 nucleotides: TGTGCCAGCAATTCTGGTTTGGGTACTGAAGCTTTCTTT. It yields the protein CASNSGLGTEAFF.

The rearrangement uses TRBV2 and TRBJ2-7; D unclear. V gave up 10 bases and J gave up 1 base, with 11 bases separating them. CDR3 length: 12 amino acids. From germline, CDR1 is SNHLY and CDR2 FYNNEI. CDR3 bases: TGTGCCACCACGTCCCAGTCCTACGAGCAGTACTTC. The encoded protein is CATTSQSYEQYF.

This clone was recorded only once. The chain couples TRBV9 to TRBJ2-1, with TRBD1 as a possible D gene (5 bases). V lost 3 bases and J 0 bases, leaving 10 bases between the germline ends. The CDR3 is 15 amino acids. Germline-derived CDR1 and CDR2 are SGDLS and YYNGEE. CDR3 coding DNA: TGTGCCAGCAGCGGACAGCACGTCTCCTACAATGAGCAGTTCTTC. Protein sequence: CASSGQHVSYNEQFF.

J is TRBJ2-7 and V is TRBV19, with a tentative D call TRBD1 (6 bases). The CDR3 loop spans 16 amino acids. V shed 6 bases and J shed 3 bases, with 21 bases lying between them. Germline V lookup: CDR1 LNHDA, CDR2 SQIVND (reference sequence). For the CDR3, the DNA is TGTGCCAGTAGATTACAGGGCGCTCGAGGAAACTACGAGCAGTACTTC. The encoded protein is CASRLQGARGNYEQYF.

The V call is TRBV6-1, the J call TRBJ1-6, with 8 bases lining up with TRBD1. The junction had 8 bases not matched to a gene; V was cut back by 7 bases and J by 9 bases. CDR3 length equals 14 residues. The V gene's germline CDR1 is MNHNS and CDR2 SASEGT. DNA of the CDR3: TGTGCCAGCACTTCAGGGGGCGTCGGTTCACCCCTCCACTTT. It specifies CASTSGGVGSPLHF.

CDR3 amino acids: CASKGVGNTIYF. CDR3 coding DNA: TGCGCCAGCAAGGGAGTGGGAAACACCATATATTTT. The chain uses TRBV10-2 and TRBJ1-3; the D is unclear. Deletions cut 7 bases from V and 4 bases from J, with 8 bases between. This CDR3 contains 12 residues. Germline V gives CDR1 WSHSY, CDR2 SAAADI.

This rearrangement joins TRBV10-3 to TRBJ1-4; D is ambiguous. V shed 4 bases and J shed 1 base, with 10 bases lying between them. Germline V lookup: CDR1 ENHRY, CDR2 SYGVKD. This CDR3 contains 15 residues. In nucleotides, the CDR3 is TGTGCCATCAGTGTAGAAGTGGGAACTAATGAAAAACTGTTTTTT. It specifies CAISVEVGTNEKLFF.

This chain joins TRBV7-9 and TRBJ2-3; tentatively, D is TRBD1 (6 bases). The CDR3 has 14 residues. V dropped 5 bases and J dropped 4 bases, with 13 bases sitting between them. The germline CDR1 and CDR2 sequences are SEHNR and FQNEAQ (reference sequence). The CDR3 DNA is TGTGCCAGCAGCCCAACAGGGTCGCCAGATACGCAGTATTTT. The encoded protein is CASSPTGSPDTQYF.

V usage is TRBV19 and J usage is TRBJ2-1; D unclear. The CDR3 runs 12 residues. V lost 2 bases, J lost 4 bases, and 3 bases lay in between. Germline V gene data show CDR1 as LNHDA and CDR2 as SQIVND (reference sequence). The CDR3 DNA follows: TGTGCCAGTAGTATAAGGTACAATGAGCAGTTCTTC. Translated: CASSIRYNEQFF. Supplemented by reference TRBV19 and TRBJ2-1, the full variable domain reads DGGITQSPKYLFRKEGQNVTLSCEQNLNHDAMYWYRQDPGQGLRLIYYSQIVNDFQKGDIAEGYSVSREKKESFPLTVTSAQKNPTAFYLCASSIRYNEQFFGPGTRLTVL.

Turning to this clone: The same CDR3 arises from other DNA sequences in this sample as well. The chain couples TRBV5-4 to TRBJ2-5; D not resolved. Between the trimmed V and J ends, which lost 7 bases and 5 bases, there was a span of 9 bases. CDR1 is SGHNT, CDR2 YYREEE, per germline (reference sequence). The CDR3 contains 11 residues. This chain's CDR3 is CASGTGETQYF. The CDR3, as DNA: TGTGCCAGCGGAACTGGGGAGACCCAGTACTTC.

This clone was seen more than once but under ten times. V usage is TRBV20-1 and J usage is TRBJ1-1; the D is unclear. The length of the CDR3 is 11 residues. Trimming cost V 0 bases and J 3 bases, with 2 bases left between them. CDR1 is DFQATT and CDR2 is SNEGSKA in the germline V gene (reference sequence). The CDR3 loop reads CSARDHTEAFF. The CDR3 nucleotides are TGCAGTGCTAGAGACCACACTGAAGCTTTCTTT.

The chain recombines TRBV5-1 with TRBJ1-1; D unclear. The V end was cut by 0 bases, the J end by 10 bases, with 13 bases between. CDR3 length equals 13 residues. Germline loops: CDR1 SGHRS, CDR2 YFSETQ. CDR3 nucleotides: TGCGCCAGCAGCTTGGCCGGGAGGTCTGGAGCTTTCTTT. Protein: CASSLAGRSGAFF.

This clone was seen a few times. The rearrangement uses TRBV5-4 and TRBJ2-6, with TRBD1 matching over 10 bases. This CDR3 region has 16 residues. Germline values: CDR1 SGHNT, CDR2 YYREEE (reference sequence). Unmatched junction bases numbered 8, after V lost 9 bases and J lost 2 bases. The CDR3 loop reads CATSTGGVAGANVLTF. In nucleotides, the CDR3 is TGTGCCACCTCGACAGGGGGCGTCGCTGGGGCCAACGTCCTGACTTTC. The full variable domain, in which reference TRBV5-4 and TRBJ2-6 provide the parts outside the CDR3, is ETGVTQSPTHLIKTRGQQVTLRCSSQSGHNTVSWYQQALGQGPQFIFQYYREEENGRGNFPPRFSGLQFPNYSSELNVNALELDDSALYLCATSTGGVAGANVLTFGAGSRLTVL.

J is TRBJ1-1 and V is TRBV7-9; weak D call: TRBD1 (6 bases). Trimming removed 1 base at V and 7 bases at J, with 13 bases between. Per the germline V gene, CDR1 is SEHNR and CDR2 is FQNEAQ (reference sequence). The CDR3 has 14 amino acids. CDR3 nucleotides: TGTGCCAGCAGCTTAGGGGACACGAGGGGTGAAGCTTTCTTT. Its translation: CASSLGDTRGEAFF. Combining the CDR3 with reference TRBV7-9 and TRBJ1-1 gives the whole variable domain DTGVSQNPRHKITKRGQNVTFRCDPISEHNRLYWYRQTLGQGPEFLTYFQNEAQLEKSRLLSDRFSAERPKGSFSTLEIQRTEQGDSAMYLCASSLGDTRGEAFFGQGTRLTVV.

This chain joins TRBV9 and TRBJ2-1; the D gene could be TRBD1 or TRBD2 (6 bases each). The CDR3 loop spans 16 amino acids. Deletions cut 3 bases from V and 4 bases from J, with 17 bases between. CDR1 and CDR2 (germline): SGDLS, YYNGEE. CDR3 region: CASSEGGVWEYNEQFF. The CDR3 region has the DNA TGTGCCAGCAGCGAGGGGGGAGTCTGGGAGTACAATGAGCAGTTCTTC.

This chain connects TRBV6-6 to TRBJ2-1; 7 bases align to TRBD2. Germline V CDR1 and CDR2: MNHNY, SVGAGI (reference sequence). The ends lost 6 bases at V and 10 bases at J; junction bases unmatched: 6. The CDR3 has 12 amino acids. In nucleotides, the CDR3 is TGTGCCAGCAGGCCTGCTAGCGGCGAGCAGTTCTTC. Translation: CASRPASGEQFF.

The genes are TRBV6-5 and TRBJ2-7; D unresolved. V was cut by 2 bases and J by 3 bases, with 8 bases left in between. CDR3 length equals 13 residues. In germline, CDR1 is MNHEY, CDR2 SVGAGI. DNA of the CDR3: TGTGCCAGCAGTTACCTCGCGAACTACGAGCAGTACTTC. It encodes CASSYLANYEQYF.

This clone was seen only a few times. The V gene is TRBV2, the J gene TRBJ1-1; 7 bases align to TRBD1. The germline V gene encodes CDR1 SNHLY and CDR2 FYNNEI. V trimming: 4 bases; J trimming: 1 base; junction bases outside the gene matches: 3. The CDR3 loop spans 14 amino acids. The CDR3 nucleotides are TGTGCCAGCAGTGTGACAGGGAAGAACACTGAAGCTTTCTTT. Translating gives CASSVTGKNTEAFF.

This chain joins TRBV30 and TRBJ2-1; D uncertain. Trimming stripped 3 bases from V and 8 bases from J, with 14 bases between. Germline loops: CDR1 GTSNPN, CDR2 SVGIG (reference sequence). The CDR3 has 13 residues. The DNA of the CDR3 is TGTGCCTGGAGAGGGCTTCGGTGGGATGAGCAGTTCTTC. Translated, it gives CAWRGLRWDEQFF.

The chain links TRBV11-2 to TRBJ2-7; 7 nucleotides line up with TRBD2. The CDR3 spans 15 residues. Germline V lookup: CDR1 SGHAT, CDR2 FQNNGV. V lost 5 bases to trimming and J lost 3 bases; unmatched junction nucleotides: 10. CDR3 amino acids: CASSPGRGGGYEQYF. CDR3 bases: TGTGCCAGCAGCCCGGGACGGGGCGGGGGCTACGAGCAGTACTTC.

The V call is TRBV28, the J call TRBJ2-3; D is unresolved. Looked up from germline, CDR1 is MDHEN and CDR2 is SYDVKM. The germline V and J ends were trimmed by 4 bases and 6 bases, with 17 bases remaining between them. The CDR3 spans 15 residues. CDR3 loop: CASSSTLGQRDTQYF. CDR3 DNA sequence: TGTGCCAGCAGTTCGACGTTGGGCCAAAGGGATACGCAGTATTTT.

CDR3 DNA sequence: TGTGCCAGCAGTTTGGGTGGAAAGGGCGACCAAGAGACCCAGTACTTC. Its translation: CASSLGGKGDQETQYF. This chain links TRBV28 with TRBJ2-5; D not resolved. The CDR3 contains 16 residues. From germline, CDR1 is MDHEN and CDR2 SYDVKM. Deletions cut 3 bases from V and 0 bases from J, with 14 bases between.

The J gene is TRBJ2-5, the V gene TRBV5-1; D unresolved. Germline lookup yields CDR1 SGHRS and CDR2 YFSETQ. The length of the CDR3 is 13 residues. Trimming shortened V by 0 bases and J by 1 base, and 4 bases separated the two germline ends. The CDR3 is CASSLVVQETQYF. For the CDR3, the DNA is TGCGCCAGCAGCTTGGTAGTCCAAGAGACCCAGTACTTC.

This clone qualifies as medium-sized (0.01 to 0.1%). At one end, the junction sequence differs from germline, possibly due to a read error. The CDR3 DNA reads TGTGCCAGCAGCCCTACTAGCGGGAGGTCCTTCGAGCAGTACTTC. This codes for CASSPTSGRSFEQYF. The J gene is TRBJ2-7, the V gene TRBV5-6; 12 positions agree with TRBD2. The CDR3 is made up of 15 amino acids. Germline V gene sequence: CDR1 SGHDT, CDR2 YYEEEE.

The V call is TRBV7-3, the J call TRBJ2-2, with TRBD2 matching over 9 bases. CDR1 SGHTA and CDR2 FQGTGA come from the germline V gene. J gave up 2 bases and V 5 bases, and 9 bases lay outside the gene matches. The CDR3 extends over 17 amino acids. The CDR3: CASSPTGGRGNTGELFF. The CDR3 DNA follows: TGTGCCAGCAGCCCAACCGGCGGGAGGGGCAACACCGGGGAGCTGTTTTTT.

The rearrangement uses TRBV19 and TRBJ2-1; 10 nucleotides align to TRBD2. Germline CDR1 and CDR2: LNHDA and SQIVND (reference sequence). The CDR3 has 18 amino acids. J was trimmed by 2 bases and V by 2 bases; bases with no gene match: 9. The CDR3 is CASSITLAGPGAYNEQFF. The CDR3 DNA is TGTGCCAGTAGTATAACACTAGCGGGACCCGGGGCCTACAATGAGCAGTTCTTC.

This chain uses TRBV2 with TRBJ2-1; TRBD2 agrees at 9 bases. The CDR3 runs to 16 residues. Germline loops: CDR1 SNHLY, CDR2 FYNNEI. V lost 8 bases to trimming and J lost 5 bases; unmatched junction nucleotides: 13. The CDR3 bases are TGTGCCAGCCTGGGACAGAGCGGGAGGAACCACAATGAGCAGTTCTTC. Amino acids: CASLGQSGRNHNEQFF.